This T cell receptor beta chain comes out of a study of blood T cells in healthy people across ages. Study background: Template switching retrieved approximately one barcoded beta molecule for each two T cells.

Primed by a sample-barcoded 5' primer and a J-beta primer mix, a second PCR proceeded for about 6 to 12 cycles. TCRdb called the 5' RACE reads again in MiXCR, with one record for every CDR3 protein. The sample records 700,000 to 950,000 distinct CDR3 sequences, roughly 60% being singletons. This clonotype was picked up a small number of times. The antigen is not known. The draw of peripheral blood yielded 8.5 to 10 milliliters from each donor. The germline V gene encodes CDR1 SQVTM and CDR2 ANQGSEA. Trimming left V 0 bases short and J 7 bases short, with 19 bases between. The CDR3 is made up of 15 amino acids. Overall study results and limits: In older individuals, TCR beta diversity per million T cells was lower, falling roughly linearly with age.

The TCR was taken from a man aged 30-40 years in good health. Sequencing used blood. This chain joins TRBV29-1 and TRBJ2-7; D unclear. The CDR3, as DNA: TGCAGCGTTGAAGAGGATAGATCTACGAAAGGGGAGCAGTACTTC. It translates to CSVEEDRSTKGEQYF.